These 30 T cell receptor beta chains originate from one sample sequenced in a study of control samples from healthy donors and cancer patients. Generated by immunoSEQ multiplex PCR, the TCRdb table keeps only in-frame clones and is missing some. In the table there are approximately 88,000 clones, approximately 93% of which are singletons. Source material: blood. The receptors shown here come from a woman in her 30s in good health.

The chain recombines TRBV19 with TRBJ1-5, with a tentative D call TRBD1 (6 bases). The CDR3 has 14 residues. Trimming removed 6 bases from V and 4 bases from J, with 13 bases in between. Per the germline V gene, CDR1 is LNHDA and CDR2 is SQIVND (reference sequence). CDR3 nucleotide sequence: TGTGCCAGTAGGACAGGATTAGGTAATCAGCCCCAGCATTTT. Encoded protein: CASRTGLGNQPQHF.

The chain carries TRBV28 and TRBJ1-3; a possible D gene is TRBD1 (5 bases). Germline V gene lookup returns CDR1 MDHEN and CDR2 SYDVKM. V was trimmed by 6 bases and J by 0 bases, leaving 18 bases between them. This CDR3 spans 17 amino acids. CDR3 residues: CASSTWKGTSSGNTIYF. Written as DNA, the CDR3 is TGTGCCAGCAGCACATGGAAAGGGACGAGCTCTGGAAACACCATATATTTT.

V usage is TRBV28 and J usage is TRBJ1-2; D unclear. Germline-derived CDR1 and CDR2 are MDHEN and SYDVKM. With 3 bases removed from V and 4 bases from J, the gap between germline ends came to 9 bases. The CDR3 is 13 residues long. CDR3 sequence: CASSFGVGYGYTF. In DNA form, the CDR3 reads TGTGCCAGCAGTTTTGGGGTCGGCTATGGCTACACCTTC.

This clone was seen a single time. CDR3 residues: CASSRTGQGNYGYTF. The CDR3 DNA is TGCGCCAGCAGCCGAACGGGACAGGGGAACTATGGCTACACCTTC. This chain links TRBV4-1 with TRBJ1-2; 10 bases agree with TRBD1. Unmatched junction bases numbered 4, after V lost 4 bases and J lost 2 bases. The CDR3 is made up of 15 amino acids. The germline gives CDR1 MGHRA, CDR2 YSYEKL.

The chain is built from TRBV3-1 (or the pseudogene TRBV3-2) and TRBJ2-2; tentatively, D is TRBD1 or TRBD2 (6 bases each). Trimming stripped 2 bases from V and 6 bases from J, with 16 bases between. Germline values: CDR1 LGHDT, CDR2 YNNKEL (reference sequence). The CDR3 loop spans 16 amino acids. This CDR3 reads CASSQRARGPAGELFF. The DNA for the CDR3 is TGTGCCAGCAGCCAACGGGCCCGGGGGCCGGCCGGGGAGCTGTTTTTT.

This clone was counted once. The chain has TRBV21-1 and TRBJ2-4; the table assigns TRBD1, which was not confirmed against the DNA. TRBV21-1 has pseudogene status. CDR3 length equals 23 residues. CDR3: CASSKEKRSLSGNGITAKNIQYF. The CDR3 DNA sequence: TGTGCCAGCAGCAAGGAGAAGCGAAGTCTGTCAGGGAATGGAATCACAGCCAAAAACATTCAGTACTTC.

This chain connects TRBV5-5 to TRBJ2-1; 8 bases align to TRBD2. V was clipped by 3 bases and J by 4 bases; unmatched bases: 9. The length of the CDR3 is 16 residues. The germline gives CDR1 SGHKS, CDR2 YYEKEE (reference sequence). CDR3 nucleotides: TGTGCCAGCAGCTCCGGGACTAGAGTTTTTTACAATGAGCAGTTCTTC. This encodes CASSSGTRVFYNEQFF. Based on the CDR3 plus reference TRBV5-5 and TRBJ2-1, the full variable domain is DAGVTQSPTHLIKTRGQQVTLRCSPISGHKSVSWYQQVLGQGPQFIFQYYEKEERGRGNFPDRFSARQFPNYSSELNVNALLLGDSALYLCASSSGTRVFYNEQFFGPGTRLTVL.

This chain uses TRBV10-1 with TRBJ2-7; TRBD2 might be the D (5 bases). V lost 6 bases to trimming and J lost 9 bases, with 12 bases between them. The germline gives CDR1 WNHNN, CDR2 SYGVQD (reference sequence). CDR3 length equals 11 residues. The CDR3 region is CASSRGSRQYF. CDR3 DNA: TGCGCCAGCAGCCGGGGTTCGAGGCAGTACTTC.

This clone was found once. The chain links TRBV30 to TRBJ1-1; 8 nucleotides agree with TRBD1. Germline CDR1 and CDR2: GTSNPN and SVGIG (reference sequence). The V segment lost 3 bases and the J segment 1 base; nucleotides outside the gene matches: 7. The CDR3 extends over 15 amino acids. The CDR3 reads CAWRAAGTGNTEAFF. CDR3 coding DNA: TGTGCCTGGAGAGCAGCCGGGACAGGGAACACTGAAGCTTTCTTT.

J is TRBJ1-3 and V is TRBV6-5; no definite D call. The CDR3 loop spans 15 amino acids. Trimming stripped 8 bases from V and 0 bases from J, with 14 bases between. The germline V gene encodes CDR1 MNHEY and CDR2 SVGAGI. The CDR3 DNA sequence: TGTGCCAGCGTGTCCAGCCCAAGCTCTGGAAACACCATATATTTT. Translated: CASVSSPSSGNTIYF.

The chain couples TRBV30 to TRBJ2-3; TRBD1 matches 7 bases. The length of the CDR3 is 12 residues. Germline CDR1 reads GTSNPN; CDR2 reads SVGIG (reference sequence). In DNA, the CDR3 is TGTGGTTGGGACAGAGGCACAGATACGCAGTATTTT. Translation: CGWDRGTDTQYF.

The chain couples TRBV28 to TRBJ2-7; D gene ambiguous. Germline V gives CDR1 MDHEN, CDR2 SYDVKM. CDR3 size: 15 residues. V was cut by 6 bases and J by 0 bases, with 15 bases left in between. The CDR3 here is CASSPPGTLSYEQYF. The DNA of the CDR3 is TGTGCCAGCAGCCCCCCCGGCACCCTCTCCTACGAGCAGTACTTC.

The chain joins TRBV28 to TRBJ1-5; D unclear. Germline CDR1 and CDR2: MDHEN and SYDVKM. The CDR3 contains 14 residues. Trimming removed 5 bases from V and 7 bases from J, with 15 bases in between. This CDR3 reads CASSIADVWQPQHF. The CDR3 DNA reads as TGTGCCAGCAGTATCGCGGACGTATGGCAGCCCCAGCATTTT. The full variable domain, with the rest looked up from reference TRBV28 and TRBJ1-5, is DVKVTQSSRYLVKRTGEKVFLECVQDMDHENMFWYRQDPGLGLRLIYFSYDVKMKEKGDIPEGYSVSREKKERFSLILESASTNQTSMYLCASSIADVWQPQHFGDGTRLSIL.

V usage is TRBV5-1 and J usage is TRBJ2-7; 9 bases fit TRBD2. V lost 4 bases and J lost 6; bases outside the gene matches: 8. The CDR3 loop spans 14 amino acids. The V gene's germline CDR1 is SGHRS and CDR2 YFSETQ. CDR3 in amino acids: CASSGQREVGEQYF. CDR3 sequence (DNA): TGCGCCAGCAGCGGCCAGCGGGAGGTCGGCGAGCAGTACTTC.

The CDR3 sequence: CASSPNNVLTF. CDR3 DNA: TGTGCCAGCAGCCCAAACAACGTCCTGACTTTC. V gene TRBV11-2 combines with J gene TRBJ2-6; D not certain. Germline V gene lookup returns CDR1 SGHAT and CDR2 FQNNGV. This CDR3 contains 11 residues. V shed 5 bases and J shed 9 bases, with 5 bases lying between them.

The chain links TRBV30 to TRBJ1-1, with D possibly TRBD1 on 5 matching bases. Looked up from germline, CDR1 is GTSNPN and CDR2 is SVGIG (reference sequence). V shed 3 bases and J shed 5 bases, with 16 bases lying between them. The CDR3 has 14 amino acids. The CDR3 is CAWREGRGETEAFF. The CDR3, as DNA: TGTGCCTGGAGGGAGGGGAGAGGTGAGACTGAAGCTTTCTTT.

Details on this clone: Mismatch with germline at one junction end may stem from a read error. This rearrangement joins TRBV7-3 to TRBJ1-1; no firm D call. CDR1 is SGHTA, CDR2 FQGTGA, per germline. The CDR3 loop spans 14 amino acids. CDR3 sequence (DNA): TGTGCCAGCAGCTTAAACCCAACGAACGCTGAAGCTTTCTTT. Amino acids: CASSLNPTNAEAFF. The entire variable domain, with the rest obtained from reference TRBV7-3 and TRBJ1-1, is as follows: GAGVSQTPSNKVTEKGKYVELRCDPISGHTALYWYRQSLGQGPEFLIYFQGTGAADDSGLPNDRFFAVRPEGSVSTLKIQRTERGDSAVYLCASSLNPTNAEAFFGQGTRLTVV.

V gene TRBV5-1 combines with J gene TRBJ2-5, with TRBD1 as a possible D gene (6 bases). The CDR3 spans 15 residues. V shed 4 bases and J shed 5 bases, with 18 bases lying between them. Germline values: CDR1 SGHRS, CDR2 YFSETQ. The DNA for the CDR3 is TGCGCCAGCAGCCCGTCCCAGGGGAGTGCGGAGACCCAGTACTTC. Amino acids: CASSPSQGSAETQYF.

The chain couples TRBV6-1 to TRBJ1-2, with 7 nucleotides matching TRBD1. The V and J ends lost 3 bases and 4 bases, in that order; junction bases with no gene match: 5. This CDR3 has 14 residues. CDR1 is MNHNS, CDR2 SASEGT, per germline. CDR3 in amino acids: CASSDRAGGYGYTF. CDR3 in DNA: TGTGCCAGCAGTGACAGGGCAGGGGGCTATGGCTACACCTTC.

The CDR3, as DNA: TGTGCCAGCAGCTTAGTGGGCTACACCGGGGAGCTGTTTTTT. It codes for CASSLVGYTGELFF. The rearrangement joins TRBV7-2 to TRBJ2-2; no reliable D call. V lost 1 base, J lost 3 bases, and 6 bases lay in between. Germline values: CDR1 SGHTA, CDR2 FQGNSA. The CDR3 consists of 14 residues.

V usage is TRBV5-1 and J usage is TRBJ1-3, with D uncertain. CDR1 is SGHRS and CDR2 is YFSETQ in the germline V gene. The V end was cut by 1 base, the J end by 2 bases, with 10 bases between. This CDR3 region has 15 residues. CDR3 protein: CASSLTGGAGNTIYF. Here the CDR3 DNA reads TGCGCCAGCAGCTTGACGGGAGGAGCTGGAAACACCATATATTTT.

The chain couples TRBV4-2 to TRBJ2-7; 12 bases line up with TRBD2. Trimming took 4 bases from V and 6 from J; bases not matched to a gene: 13. Germline V gene sequence: CDR1 LGHNA, CDR2 YNFKEQ. This CDR3 spans 17 amino acids. CDR3 residues: CASSRQPLAGGLGEQYF. Written as DNA, the CDR3 is TGTGCCAGCAGCCGTCAGCCACTAGCGGGGGGTCTGGGCGAGCAGTACTTC.

J is TRBJ2-2 and V is TRBV28; unclear D gene. Germline loops: CDR1 MDHEN, CDR2 SYDVKM. The CDR3 consists of 11 residues. V shed 8 bases and J shed 10 bases, with 11 bases lying between them. The CDR3 DNA reads TGTGCCAGCGGCCTTACCCAGGAGCTGTTTTTT. Protein: CASGLTQELFF.

This rearrangement joins TRBV4-2 to TRBJ1-3; D may be TRBD1 (6 bases). CDR1 and CDR2 (germline): LGHNA, YNFKEQ. The V end lost 2 bases, the J end lost 0 bases, and 11 bases lay between the germline ends. The CDR3 consists of 16 residues. For the CDR3, the DNA is TGTGCCAGCAGCCAACTCGGGGGCAACTCTGGAAACACCATATATTTT. This translates into CASSQLGGNSGNTIYF.

The V gene is TRBV5-1, the J gene TRBJ2-5; 8 nucleotides match TRBD2. The CDR3 extends over 14 amino acids. Germline values: CDR1 SGHRS, CDR2 YFSETQ. The junction had 5 bases not matched to a gene; V was cut back by 6 bases and J by 1 base. CDR3 coding DNA: TGCGCCAGCACGGTAGCGGGGACCCAAGAGACCCAGTACTTC. The encoded protein is CASTVAGTQETQYF.

The chain carries TRBV7-9 and TRBJ2-5, with D unresolved. CDR1 is SEHNR, CDR2 FQNEAQ, per germline (reference sequence). The V gene lost 5 bases and the J gene lost 4 bases, with 11 bases spanning the gap. The CDR3 length is 13 residues. CDR3 DNA: TGTGCCAGCAGCCACCAAGATAGAGAGACCCAGTACTTC. This codes for CASSHQDRETQYF.

This clone has just one count. J is TRBJ1-2 and V is TRBV5-4; weak D call: TRBD1 (5 bases). Deletions cut 0 bases from V and 4 bases from J, with 13 bases between. The CDR3 runs to 15 residues. The germline V gene has CDR1 SGHNT and CDR2 YYREEE (reference sequence). The CDR3 sequence: CASSLVSGLGYGYTF. The CDR3 DNA reads as TGTGCCAGCAGCTTGGTTTCAGGGCTCGGCTATGGCTACACCTTC.

The chain couples TRBV6-5 to TRBJ2-1, with D perhaps given as TRBD1 or TRBD2 (6 bases each). Germline CDR1 is MNHEY and CDR2 is SVGAGI. The CDR3 loop spans 13 amino acids. V lost 8 bases, J lost 3 bases, and 11 bases lay in between. The CDR3 DNA sequence: TGTGCCAGCGACGGGGGCAGCTACAATGAGCAGTTCTTC. Protein sequence: CASDGGSYNEQFF.

V is TRBV11-2 and J is TRBJ2-7, with a tentative D call TRBD2 (5 bases). The CDR3 has 14 amino acids. CDR1 SGHAT and CDR2 FQNNGV come from the germline V gene. V was clipped by 5 bases and J by 2 bases, with 13 bases between them. CDR3 bases: TGTGCCAGCAGCCAGCCGGGGATCGCCTACGAGCAGTACTTC. Protein sequence: CASSQPGIAYEQYF.

Notes on this clone: Other DNA sequences from this sample encode an identical CDR3 as well. CDR3 bases: TGTGCCAGCAGTTACCGTCCGGGGGGGCGATCCGGGGAGCTGTTTTTT. Translating it yields CASSYRPGGRSGELFF. V gene TRBV6-2 or TRBV6-3 combines with J gene TRBJ2-2, with TRBD2 matching 8 bases. Trimming cost V 2 bases and J 6 bases; bases outside gene matches: 8. The CDR3 runs to 16 residues. In germline, CDR1 is MNHEY, CDR2 SVGEGT.